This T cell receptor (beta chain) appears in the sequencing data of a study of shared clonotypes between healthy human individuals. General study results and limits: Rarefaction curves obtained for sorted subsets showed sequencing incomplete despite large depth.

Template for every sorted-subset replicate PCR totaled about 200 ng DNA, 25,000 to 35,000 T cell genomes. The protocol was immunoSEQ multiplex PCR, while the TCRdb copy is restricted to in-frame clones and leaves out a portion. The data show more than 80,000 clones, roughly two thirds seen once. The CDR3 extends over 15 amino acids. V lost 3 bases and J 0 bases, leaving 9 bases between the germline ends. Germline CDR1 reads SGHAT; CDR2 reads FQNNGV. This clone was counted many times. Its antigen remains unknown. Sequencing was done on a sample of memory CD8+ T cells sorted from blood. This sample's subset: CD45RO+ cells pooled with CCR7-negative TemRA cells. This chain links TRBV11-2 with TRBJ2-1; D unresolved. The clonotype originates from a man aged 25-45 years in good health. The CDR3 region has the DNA TGTGCCAGCAGCTTGATCCGGAGCTCCTACAATGAGCAGTTCTTC. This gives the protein CASSLIRSSYNEQFF.